Listed here are 30 T cell receptor beta chains from one sample, sequenced in a study of T cells in Graves' hyperthyroidism and ophthalmopathy. TCR beta CDR3 regions were amplified from RNA. A first-round RT-PCR of the TCR CDR3 used the HTBI primer set. One entry per CDR3 protein results from TCRdb running MiXCR on the multiplex PCR reads. Of a few hundred thousand distinct CDR3 sequences in the sample, about half were seen once. Sequenced: peripheral blood or thyroid tissue (not recorded which). The receptor source for this set is a woman between 18 and 29 years old with Graves' hyperthyroidism.

The chain uses TRBV12-3 or TRBV12-4 and TRBJ1-1; the D is unclear. Trimming took 4 bases from V and 3 from J, leaving 9 bases between them. The CDR3 covers 13 residues. In nucleotides, the CDR3 is TGTGCCAGCAGTTGGACTTGGGACACTGAAGCTTTCTTT. Translated: CASSWTWDTEAFF.

The rearrangement links TRBV12-3 or TRBV12-4 to TRBJ1-4; no clear D. V shed 6 bases and J shed 7 bases, with 21 bases lying between them. The length of the CDR3 is 16 residues. The CDR3 region is CASRAGVPTGVEKLFF. CDR3 nucleotide sequence: TGTGCCAGCAGGGCTGGCGTACCCACCGGGGTTGAAAAACTGTTTTTT.

Comment on this clonotype: Here the CDR3 omits its conserved ending phenylalanine or tryptophan, so a read error is the likely source. The limits of the CDR3 on the DNA are not certain, so only TCRdb's listed CDR3 is given. The rearrangement uses TRBV7-2 and TRBJ2-7; the table assigns TRBD1, which was not confirmed against the DNA. In germline, CDR1 is SGHTA, CDR2 FQGNSA. The CDR3 spans 8 residues, counting both ends. The CDR3 loop is CASSKAGT.

V is TRBV7-2 and J is TRBJ1-6; TRBD1 aligns across 9 bases. The CDR3 has 14 amino acids. Germline assignment: CDR1 SGHTA and CDR2 FQGNSA. Trimming removed 5 bases from V and 9 bases from J; junction bases left unmatched: 5. The CDR3 sequence is CASSQDRGGSPLHF. The CDR3 coding sequence is TGTGCCAGCAGCCAGGACAGGGGAGGTTCACCCCTCCACTTT.

This clonotype was counted at least ten times. The rearrangement links TRBV19 to TRBJ2-6; D is perhaps TRBD1 (6 bases). Per the germline V gene, CDR1 is LNHDA and CDR2 is SQIVND (reference sequence). V gave up 2 bases and J gave up 1 base, with 9 bases separating them. There are 16 residues in the CDR3. This CDR3 is CASSIQQGSGANVLTF. CDR3 coding DNA: TGTGCCAGTAGTATACAACAGGGATCTGGGGCCAACGTCCTGACTTTC.

This rearrangement joins TRBV5-1 to TRBJ1-5; D is possibly TRBD1 (5 bases). The CDR3 has 14 residues. V was shortened by 0 bases and J by 14 bases, with 18 bases between the two germline ends. Germline V gene lookup returns CDR1 SGHRS and CDR2 YFSETQ. The CDR3 DNA reads TGCGCCAGCAGCTTGGGACTAGCGGAGGACAATGAGCATTTT. It translates to CASSLGLAEDNEHF.

The rearrangement links TRBV11-1 to TRBJ1-1; no reliable D call. The CDR3 runs 16 residues. Trimming left V 2 bases short and J 14 bases short, with 27 bases between. Germline V gives CDR1 SGHAT, CDR2 FQDESV (reference sequence). CDR3 loop: CASSLTAGRAYNEQFF. The CDR3 DNA follows: TGTGCCAGCAGCTTAACCGCGGGGAGAGCCTACAATGAGCAGTTCTTT.

The CDR3 sequence is CSVSPRGSRETQYF. DNA of the CDR3: TGCAGCGTTAGTCCCCGCGGGAGTAGAGAGACCCAGTACTTC. V is TRBV29-1 and J is TRBJ2-5; the match to TRBD2 covers 7 bases. The CDR3 consists of 14 residues. J gave up 4 bases and V 5 bases, and 10 bases lay outside the gene matches. Germline V gene data show CDR1 as SQVTM and CDR2 as ANQGSEA.

This chain connects TRBV9 to TRBJ2-5; TRBD2 agrees at 10 bases. Germline loops: CDR1 SGDLS, CDR2 YYNGEE. Trimming removed 3 bases from V and 5 bases from J; junction bases left unmatched: 4. The CDR3 runs 14 residues. The CDR3 sequence is CASSGLAGAETQYF. In DNA form, the CDR3 reads TGTGCCAGCAGCGGGCTAGCGGGAGCCGAGACCCAGTACTTC.

This clonotype was detected many times. The rearrangement uses TRBV25-1 and TRBJ1-4; D not certain. V gave up 3 bases and J gave up 0 bases, with 5 bases separating them. The CDR3 extends over 14 amino acids. Germline-derived CDR1 and CDR2 are MGHDK and SYGVNS. The CDR3 bases are TGTGCCAGCAGTGACTGGCCAACTAATGAAAAACTGTTTTTT. Translated, it gives CASSDWPTNEKLFF.

This clonotype was detected ten times or more. This chain connects TRBV20-1 to TRBJ2-7; TRBD2 agrees at 14 bases. Germline assignment: CDR1 DFQATT and CDR2 SNEGSKA (reference sequence). The CDR3 consists of 19 residues. The junction had 11 bases not matched to a gene; V was cut back by 0 bases and J by 1 base. The CDR3 region has the DNA TGCAGTGCTAGAGATCGACCGCGACTAGCGGGAGGGCCGTCCTACGAGCAGTACTTC. Protein sequence: CSARDRPRLAGGPSYEQYF.

This clonotype came up many times. This rearrangement joins TRBV5-1 to TRBJ1-1, with D possibly TRBD1 on 5 matching bases. V lost 4 bases to trimming and J lost 7 bases, with 14 bases between them. Germline CDR1 SGHRS, CDR2 YFSETQ. The CDR3 sequence is 13 residues long. The CDR3, as DNA: TGCGCCAGCAGCCCGGGGGGGGTGGGTGAAGCTTTCTTT. Translation gives CASSPGGVGEAFF. Based on the CDR3 plus reference TRBV5-1 and TRBJ1-1, the full variable domain is KAGVTQTPRYLIKTRGQQVTLSCSPISGHRSVSWYQQTPGQGLQFLFEYFSETQRNKGNFPGRFSGRQFSNSRSEMNVSTLELGDSALYLCASSPGGVGEAFFGQGTRLTVV.

This clonotype was seen at least ten times. This sequence joins TRBV19 and TRBJ1-2; D uncertain. The CDR3 spans 11 residues. V was trimmed by 3 bases and J by 8 bases, leaving 7 bases between them. The germline V gene has CDR1 LNHDA and CDR2 SQIVND (reference sequence). The CDR3 loop is CASSMQEGYTF. Written as DNA, the CDR3 is TGTGCCAGTAGTATGCAGGAGGGCTACACCTTC. The entire variable domain, with the rest obtained from reference TRBV19 and TRBJ1-2, is as follows: DGGITQSPKYLFRKEGQNVTLSCEQNLNHDAMYWYRQDPGQGLRLIYYSQIVNDFQKGDIAEGYSVSREKKESFPLTVTSAQKNPTAFYLCASSMQEGYTFGSGTRLTVV.

This chain joins TRBV10-3 and TRBJ2-5; 10 bases line up with TRBD2. Germline V lookup: CDR1 ENHRY, CDR2 SYGVKD. This CDR3 spans 16 amino acids. The J segment lost 2 bases and the V segment lost 3 bases, leaving 6 bases of the junction unmatched. CDR3 amino acids: CAISEATSGPQETQYF. In DNA, the CDR3 is TGTGCCATCAGTGAAGCGACTAGCGGGCCACAAGAGACCCAGTACTTC.

This clonotype has just a few counts. J is TRBJ2-2 and V is TRBV3-1; D unresolved. This CDR3 is built from 13 residues. The V and J ends lost 3 bases and 7 bases respectively, with 9 bases between them. In germline, CDR1 is LGHDT, CDR2 YNNKEL (reference sequence). The CDR3 loop reads CASSHLTGGELFF. In nucleotides, the CDR3 is TGTGCCAGCAGCCATTTGACGGGCGGGGAGCTGTTTTTT. The entire variable domain, with the rest obtained from reference TRBV3-1 and TRBJ2-2, is as follows: DTAVSQTPKYLVTQMGNDKSIKCEQNLGHDTMYWYKQDSKKFLKIMFSYNNKELIINETVPNRFSPKSPDKAHLNLHINSLELGDSAVYFCASSHLTGGELFFGEGSRLTVL.

The sample holds many counts of this clonotype. V usage is TRBV7-3 and J usage is TRBJ1-2; 7 nucleotides line up with TRBD1. V lost 5 bases and J lost 2; bases outside the gene matches: 5. CDR1 is SGHTA, CDR2 FQGTGA, per germline. The CDR3 is 14 residues long. CDR3 loop: CASSQGGANYGYTF. The CDR3 DNA follows: TGTGCCAGCAGCCAGGGGGGGGCGAACTATGGCTACACCTTC.

This clonotype has ten or more counts. The chain links TRBV7-2 to TRBJ2-5; D is uncertain. Trimming left V 6 bases short and J 5 bases short, with 13 bases between. CDR1 and CDR2 (germline): SGHTA, FQGNSA. The CDR3 is 13 residues long. The CDR3 here is CASRRTWAETQYF. Written as DNA, the CDR3 is TGTGCCAGCAGACGGACCTGGGCGGAGACCCAGTACTTC. Full variable domain (outside the CDR3, taken from reference TRBV7-2 and TRBJ2-5): GAGVSQSPSNKVTEKGKDVELRCDPISGHTALYWYRQSLGQGLEFLIYFQGNSAPDKSGLPSDRFSAERTGGSVSTLTIQRTQQEDSAVYLCASRRTWAETQYFGPGTRLLVL.

This clonotype was counted at least ten times. V and J are TRBV6-5 and TRBJ1-1; 7 bases map to TRBD1. The CDR3 runs 15 residues. Per germline, CDR1 MNHEY and CDR2 SVGAGI. Unmatched junction bases numbered 11, after V lost 7 bases and J lost 3 bases. The CDR3 here is CASKHTGAGDTEAFF. As DNA, the CDR3 is TGTGCCAGCAAACATACAGGGGCAGGGGACACTGAAGCTTTCTTT.

The rearrangement uses TRBV7-6 and TRBJ1-2; D call uncertain. The CDR3 runs 14 residues. Germline V CDR1 and CDR2: SGHVS, FNYEAQ. Trimming removed 1 base from V and 8 bases from J, with 14 bases in between. The CDR3 loop reads CASSLEGGSDGYTF. CDR3 sequence (DNA): TGTGCCAGCAGCTTAGAGGGAGGGTCGGACGGCTACACCTTC.

This clonotype was counted between two and nine times. The rearrangement uses TRBV30 and TRBJ2-7; a weak D match, TRBD1 (7 bases). The CDR3 is 12 amino acids. V lost 5 bases to trimming and J lost 5 bases, with 13 bases between them. In germline, CDR1 is GTSNPN, CDR2 SVGIG (reference sequence). CDR3 DNA sequence: TGTGCCTGGGTGTCAGGGGGGAACGAGCAGTACTTC. Its translation is CAWVSGGNEQYF.

This clonotype was seen at least ten times. The chain combines TRBV3-1 with TRBJ2-5; D unclear. Trimming took 0 bases from V and 4 from J, leaving 6 bases between them. The CDR3 totals 13 residues. CDR1 is LGHDT, CDR2 YNNKEL, per germline (reference sequence). CDR3 DNA sequence: TGTGCCAGCAGCCAAGAATACGTAGAGACCCAGTACTTC. This translates into CASSQEYVETQYF.

The rearrangement links TRBV9 to TRBJ2-2; either TRBD1 or TRBD2 may fit D (6 bases each). The V and J ends lost 3 bases and 6 bases respectively, with 15 bases between them. CDR3 length equals 15 residues. Per germline, CDR1 SGDLS and CDR2 YYNGEE. The CDR3 protein is CASSAGDFGAGELFF. The DNA of the CDR3 is TGTGCCAGCAGCGCAGGGGACTTTGGGGCCGGGGAGCTGTTTTTT.

The chain is built from TRBV10-3 and TRBJ1-1; D is ambiguous. Germline CDR1 reads ENHRY; CDR2 reads SYGVKD. Between the trimmed V and J ends, which lost 4 bases and 8 bases, there was a span of 17 bases. The CDR3 has 14 amino acids. The CDR3 DNA sequence: TGTGCCATCAGTGCGGACGGCCCTACCCGAGAAGCTTTCTTT. Translated: CAISADGPTREAFF.

This clonotype was detected a few times. The CDR3 DNA follows: TGTGCCAGCAGCCTCTTATCCACAGATACGCAGTATTTT. Encoded protein: CASSLLSTDTQYF. The V and J genes are TRBV7-9 and TRBJ2-3, with no clear D. CDR1 and CDR2 (germline): SEHNR, FQNEAQ (reference sequence). Deletions cut 5 bases from V and 2 bases from J, with 8 bases between. The length of the CDR3 is 13 residues.

The V and J genes are TRBV5-1 and TRBJ2-7; TRBD2 matches 10 bases. After removal of 4 bases from V and 6 bases from J, the junction contained 7 bases not matched to a gene. CDR1 is SGHRS, CDR2 YFSETQ, per germline. This CDR3 spans 14 amino acids. DNA for the CDR3: TGCGCCAGCAGCGCCGGGACTAGCGTTACCGAGCAGTACTTC. Translating gives CASSAGTSVTEQYF.

This clonotype has a count of ten or more. This chain uses TRBV4-3 with TRBJ2-7; 10 nucleotides line up with TRBD2. The CDR3 consists of 14 residues. Trimming removed 3 bases from V and 4 bases from J; junction bases left unmatched: 3. CDR1 is LGHNA, CDR2 YSLEER, per germline. This chain's CDR3 is CASSHSGRAYEQYF. The CDR3 region has the DNA TGCGCCAGCAGCCACAGCGGGAGGGCTTACGAGCAGTACTTC.

This clonotype has more than one count but fewer than ten. The rearrangement uses TRBV15 and TRBJ2-7, with a possible D match to TRBD1 (6 bases). CDR3 length: 14 residues. V was cut by 5 bases and J by 5 bases, with 16 bases left in between. Germline lookup yields CDR1 LNHNV and CDR2 YYDKDF (reference sequence). CDR3 coding DNA: TGTGCCACCAGCGAGAGGCAGGGGCTCAACGAGCAGTACTTC. This gives the protein CATSERQGLNEQYF.

The count of this clonotype is one. The rearrangement links TRBV12-5 to TRBJ2-5, with D perhaps assigned TRBD1 or TRBD2 (6 bases each). Matching the DNA end better, TRBJ2-4 makes the J call doubtful. Germline loops: CDR1 LGHNT, CDR2 FRNRAP. There are 14 residues in the CDR3. CDR3 in DNA: TGTGCTAGTGGTCGGGGGCAGGGAGTACACATTCAGTACTTC. It translates to CASGRGQGVHIQYF.

The chain links TRBV5-5 to TRBJ1-2; tentative D call: TRBD1 (5 bases). The CDR3 totals 14 residues. From germline, CDR1 is SGHKS and CDR2 YYEKEE (reference sequence). The V gene lost 0 bases and the J gene lost 3 bases, with 9 bases spanning the gap. DNA for the CDR3: TGTGCCAGCAGCTTGGTACGGGGGGACTATGGCTACACCTTC. It is translated as CASSLVRGDYGYTF.

The chain combines TRBV7-9 with TRBJ1-1; D perhaps matches TRBD1 (5 bases). V gave up 4 bases and J gave up 5 bases, with 17 bases separating them. From germline, CDR1 is SEHNR and CDR2 FQNEAQ (reference sequence). The CDR3 spans 15 residues. In nucleotides, the CDR3 is TGTGCCAGCAGCTCGGGACTAGCGGGGTATACTGAAGCTTTCTTT. This gives the protein CASSSGLAGYTEAFF.